These 2 T cell receptor beta chains came from one sample sequenced in a study of regulatory T cells in long-lasting Graves disease. iRepertoire HTBI primers and Arm-PCR of CDR3 regions built TCR beta libraries. MiXCR was run by TCRdb on the multiplex PCR reads, yielding one entry per CDR3 protein. The repertoire holds approximately 690,000 distinct CDR3 sequences, around 30% seen once, with 42% in the top ten. Specified time point: persistent/refractory GD, antithyroid drugs over 5 years with positive TRAb. From PBMCs, RNA was extracted and then used to make the TCR library. The material sequenced was peripheral blood mononuclear cells (PBMCs), taken when the disease was refractory, from a patient treated with antithyroid drugs. These receptor sequences come from a female donor with Graves disease.

The rearrangement uses TRBV7-9 and TRBJ1-5; no firm D call. The germline V gene has CDR1 SEHNR and CDR2 FQNEAQ (reference sequence). This CDR3 has 13 amino acids. With 5 bases removed from V and 7 bases from J, the gap between germline ends came to 12 bases. The CDR3 DNA is TGTGCCAGCAGCCGTACGGATAAACAGCCCCAGCATTTT. This sequence encodes CASSRTDKQPQHF.

This clonotype was detected once. A much larger clonotype is one base distant, so this may be a read error. This chain links TRBV6-1 with TRBJ1-6, with D hard to call. The V gene's germline CDR1 is MNHNS and CDR2 SASEGT. This CDR3 spans 13 amino acids. V lost 8 bases to trimming and J lost 5 bases, with 10 bases between them. The CDR3 is CASPRGNNSPLHF. The CDR3 DNA sequence: TGTGCCAGCCCGAGAGGGAATAATTCACCCCTCCACTTT.